This T cell receptor beta chain was identified during a study of shared clonotypes between healthy human individuals. Study-level points and caveats: It was expected that sequencing depth would affect clonotype sharing among donors.

The germline V gene encodes CDR1 LNHNV and CDR2 YYDKDF (reference sequence). There are 17 residues in the CDR3. V gave up 0 bases and J gave up 5 bases; unmatched junction bases: 8. Note on this clone: Antigen unknown.

Participating donors were healthy, HIV-negative adults free of recent acute infections or vaccinations. Sequencing was performed with immunoSEQ multiplex PCR; in TCRdb, only in-frame clones are kept and a portion is missing. The sample has 450,000 to 500,000 clones; over 70% are singletons. The TCR sequence derives from a woman in her 40s in good health. Some clones in this sample may be carry-over from other donors' samples. The source material was PBMCs. The chain uses TRBV15 and TRBJ2-3; 10 bases are a match to TRBD2. The CDR3 DNA is TGTGCCACCAGCAGAGATCCGCCTAGCGGGGGAAAAGATACGCAGTATTTT. Translation: CATSRDPPSGGKDTQYF.